The clone carrying this T cell receptor beta chain was detected only a few times. Its specificity is unknown. This sample is drawn from a study of cytomegalovirus exposure and HLA in healthy donors. The study, taken as a whole, reports: Analysis performed later showed TCR beta chains linked to HLA being more clonally expanded than equally common others. Sequencing had likely introduced a cluster of highly shared sequence variants as an artifact.

Trimming removed 3 bases from V and 2 bases from J; junction bases left unmatched: 3. This CDR3 spans 14 amino acids. Looked up from germline, CDR1 is MNHEY and CDR2 is SMNVEV (reference sequence). The PCR contained 60 Vbeta and 13 Jbeta primers. Produced via immunoSEQ multiplex PCR; TCRdb's table is partial and in-frame only. The sample consists of approximately 210,000 clones, about 80% of them appearing once. The receptor comes from a male donor in good health and CMV-seronegative. The V gene is TRBV27, the J gene TRBJ2-7; TRBD1 aligns across 8 bases. The sample consisted of PBMCs. The CDR3 spells CASSFGTGPYEQYF. CDR3 DNA: TGTGCCAGCAGTTTCGGGACAGGCCCCTACGAGCAGTACTTC.